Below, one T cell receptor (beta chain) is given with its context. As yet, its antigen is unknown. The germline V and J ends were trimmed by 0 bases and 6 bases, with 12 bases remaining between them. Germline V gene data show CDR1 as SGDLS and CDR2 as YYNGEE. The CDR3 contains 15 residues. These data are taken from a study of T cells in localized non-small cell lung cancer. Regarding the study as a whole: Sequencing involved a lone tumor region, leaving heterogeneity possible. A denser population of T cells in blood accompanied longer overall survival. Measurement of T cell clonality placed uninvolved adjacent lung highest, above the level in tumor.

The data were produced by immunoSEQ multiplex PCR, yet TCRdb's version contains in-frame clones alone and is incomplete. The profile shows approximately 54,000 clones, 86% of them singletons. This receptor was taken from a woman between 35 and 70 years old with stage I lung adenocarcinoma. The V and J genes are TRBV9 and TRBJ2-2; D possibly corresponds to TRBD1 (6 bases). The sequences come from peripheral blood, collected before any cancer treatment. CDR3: CASSVAVGAAGELFF. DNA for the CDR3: TGTGCCAGCAGCGTAGCTGTGGGGGCGGCCGGGGAGCTGTTTTTT. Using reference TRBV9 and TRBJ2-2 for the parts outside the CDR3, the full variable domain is DSGVTQTPKHLITATGQRVTLRCSPRSGDLSVYWYQQSLDQGLQFLIQYYNGEERAKGNILERFSAQQFPDLHSELNLSSLELGDSALYFCASSVAVGAAGELFFGEGSRLTVL.